The 32 T cell receptor beta chains listed next were all sequenced from one sample in a study of response to subunit inactivated influenza vaccine. TCRdb analysed the RT-PCR reads with MiXCR anew, one entry per CDR3 protein. This sample yields around 570,000 distinct CDR3 sequences, of which about 10% are seen a single time; 11% belongs to the top ten. The sample was also linked to a second study, of T cells expressing NK-cell markers. That report adds: Synthesis of TCR beta cDNA relied on 5'RACE template switching carrying UMIs.

Sequenced material: PBMCs from blood, taken on the day of vaccination. The receptor set was obtained from a man between 45 and 60 years old who received an inactivated influenza vaccine.

V usage is TRBV20-1 and J usage is TRBJ2-5; 8 bases align to TRBD2. The CDR3 contains 15 residues. Germline CDR1 DFQATT, CDR2 SNEGSKA (reference sequence). V was pared by 2 bases and J by 4 bases, with 9 bases of the junction left unmatched. CDR3 amino acids: CSARSWAGGGETQYF. The CDR3 DNA follows: TGCAGTGCTAGAAGCTGGGCGGGAGGCGGAGAGACCCAGTACTTC.

The chain uses TRBV6-2 or TRBV6-3 and TRBJ2-3; D is possibly TRBD1 (6 bases). V was pared by 5 bases and J by 6 bases, with 15 bases between. The CDR3 is 14 residues long. CDR1 MNHEY and CDR2 SVGEGT come from the germline V gene. CDR3 DNA: TGTGCCAGCAGTCCCCGACTGGGGGCTGATACGCAGTATTTT. The encoded protein is CASSPRLGADTQYF.

V usage is TRBV3-1 and J usage is TRBJ2-1; D not certain. Trimming left V 1 base short and J 4 bases short, with 5 bases between. CDR1 is LGHDT and CDR2 is YNNKEL in the germline V gene (reference sequence). The CDR3 has 13 residues. The CDR3 DNA reads TGTGCCAGCAGCCAAGGTACTTACAATGAGCAGTTCTTC. This translates into CASSQGTYNEQFF.

This clonotype has a count of ten or more. The V call is TRBV7-2, the J call TRBJ2-1; 7 nucleotides match TRBD2. The CDR3 spans 16 residues. The V and J ends lost 1 base and 1 base, in that order; junction bases with no gene match: 4. The germline CDR1 and CDR2 sequences are SGHTA and FQGNSA. DNA for the CDR3: TGTGCCAGCAGCTTAGGGTGGGGGGGGTCCTACAATGAGCAGTTCTTC. It encodes CASSLGWGGSYNEQFF.

This clonotype was recorded at least ten times. V and J are TRBV29-1 and TRBJ2-5, with D possibly TRBD1 on 5 matching bases. With 4 bases removed from V and 3 bases from J, the gap between germline ends came to 6 bases. CDR3 size: 11 residues. Germline CDR1 SQVTM, CDR2 ANQGSEA. The CDR3 DNA sequence: TGCAGCGTTGGGGGCAAAGAGACCCAGTACTTC. Translated: CSVGGKETQYF.

This clonotype turned up a few times. The gene calls are TRBV6-6 and TRBJ2-5, with D unclear. Germline lookup yields CDR1 MNHNY and CDR2 SVGAGI (reference sequence). The CDR3 length is 13 residues. V lost 2 bases, J lost 0 bases, and 4 bases lay in between. The CDR3 DNA reads as TGTGCCAGCAGTTACCAGTACCAAGAGACCCAGTACTTC. The encoded protein is CASSYQYQETQYF.

The chain combines TRBV19 with TRBJ1-5; 8 bases fit TRBD1. Germline lookup yields CDR1 LNHDA and CDR2 SQIVND (reference sequence). CDR3 length: 15 amino acids. The V segment lost 4 bases and the J segment 3 bases; nucleotides outside the gene matches: 5. The CDR3 DNA is TGTGCCAGTAGTACGACAGGGGCCCCCAATCAGCCCCAGCATTTT. Its translation is CASSTTGAPNQPQHF.

This clonotype has just a few counts. V is TRBV15 and J is TRBJ2-3, with D tentatively TRBD2 (5 bases). Deletions cut 0 bases from V and 2 bases from J, with 12 bases between. Germline CDR1 LNHNV, CDR2 YYDKDF (reference sequence). The CDR3 is 16 residues long. The CDR3 sequence is CATSRDRETLTDTQYF. CDR3 nucleotides: TGTGCCACCAGCAGAGATAGGGAGACCCTCACAGATACGCAGTATTTT.

This clonotype has a handful of counts. V usage is TRBV29-1 and J usage is TRBJ2-1, with TRBD2 identical over 7 bases. Germline lookup yields CDR1 SQVTM and CDR2 ANQGSEA. The V segment lost 4 bases and the J segment 0 bases; nucleotides outside the gene matches: 3. This CDR3 has 14 residues. The CDR3 region has the DNA TGCAGCGTTGGCGCGGGAGTCTCCTACAATGAGCAGTTCTTC. It is translated as CSVGAGVSYNEQFF.

This clonotype was seen ten or more times. This sequence joins TRBV5-1 and TRBJ2-3; D not resolved. V lost 0 bases to trimming and J lost 2 bases, with 10 bases between them. The V gene's germline CDR1 is SGHRS and CDR2 YFSETQ. The CDR3 contains 15 residues. The CDR3 bases are TGCGCCAGCAGCTTGGCCGCACAGACCACAGATACGCAGTATTTT. This encodes CASSLAAQTTDTQYF. The full variable domain, with the rest looked up from reference TRBV5-1 and TRBJ2-3, is KAGVTQTPRYLIKTRGQQVTLSCSPISGHRSVSWYQQTPGQGLQFLFEYFSETQRNKGNFPGRFSGRQFSNSRSEMNVSTLELGDSALYLCASSLAAQTTDTQYFGPGTRLTVL.

J is TRBJ2-3 and V is TRBV7-2; D is uncertain. The germline V and J ends were trimmed by 5 bases and 5 bases, with 11 bases remaining between them. The germline gives CDR1 SGHTA, CDR2 FQGNSA. The CDR3 is made up of 13 amino acids. The chain's CDR3 is CASSPPEVDTQYF. The DNA for the CDR3 is TGTGCCAGCAGCCCGCCCGAAGTAGATACGCAGTATTTT. Supplemented by reference TRBV7-2 and TRBJ2-3, the full variable domain reads GAGVSQSPSNKVTEKGKDVELRCDPISGHTALYWYRQSLGQGLEFLIYFQGNSAPDKSGLPSDRFSAERTGGSVSTLTIQRTQQEDSAVYLCASSPPEVDTQYFGPGTRLTVL.

A remark on this clonotype: One end of the junction is discordant with germline, which a read error may explain. The chain links TRBV7-9 to TRBJ2-7; D uncertain. This CDR3 has 13 amino acids. Germline V CDR1 and CDR2: SEHNR, FQNEAQ (reference sequence). The CDR3 region has the DNA TGTGCCAGCAGCTTAGCCGGGTCCTCCGAGCAGTACTTC. Protein: CASSLAGSSEQYF.

The chain carries TRBV7-6 and TRBJ2-7; 7 nucleotides align to TRBD2. Looked up from germline, CDR1 is SGHVS and CDR2 is FNYEAQ. This CDR3 comprises 15 residues. V lost 1 base and J lost 3; bases outside the gene matches: 6. In nucleotides, the CDR3 is TGTGCCAGCAGCTTAGGTGCTAGCGGAGTCTACGAGCAGTACTTC. It codes for CASSLGASGVYEQYF.

The J gene is TRBJ2-5, the V gene TRBV25-1, with 8 bases lining up with TRBD2. This CDR3 is built from 15 residues. The V gene's germline CDR1 is MGHDK and CDR2 SYGVNS. Trimming cost V 2 bases and J 5 bases; bases outside gene matches: 7. The CDR3 spells CASSEQGSGVETQYF. CDR3 nucleotides: TGTGCCAGCAGTGAACAGGGTAGCGGGGTGGAGACCCAGTACTTC. The variable domain in full, with the rest retrieved from reference TRBV25-1 and TRBJ2-5, is EADIYQTPRYLVIGTGKKITLECSQTMGHDKMYWYQQDPGMELHLIHYSYGVNSTEKGDLSSESTVSRIRTEHFPLTLESARPSHTSQYLCASSEQGSGVETQYFGPGTRLLVL.

The chain couples TRBV28 to TRBJ2-3, with 13 bases that match TRBD2. Germline lookup yields CDR1 MDHEN and CDR2 SYDVKM. V was clipped by 10 bases and J by 7 bases; unmatched bases: 11. The CDR3 totals 15 residues. As DNA, the CDR3 is TGTGCCACCTGTCCGGGACTAGCGGGGACATATACGCAGTATTTT. Translation gives CATCPGLAGTYTQYF.

This clonotype was picked up many times. V is TRBV5-1 and J is TRBJ1-1, with D perhaps matching TRBD1 (6 bases). The CDR3 has 15 amino acids. V was clipped by 4 bases and J by 3 bases, with 16 bases between them. Germline V gene sequence: CDR1 SGHRS, CDR2 YFSETQ. In DNA form, the CDR3 reads TGCGCCAGCAGCCCCAGGGGATCTGAGGACACTGAAGCTTTCTTT. Translated, it gives CASSPRGSEDTEAFF.

To note about this clonotype: A junction end diverges from the germline sequence, so it may reflect a read error. The J gene is TRBJ1-3, the V gene TRBV6-2 or TRBV6-3; D possibly corresponds to TRBD1 (5 bases). From germline, CDR1 is MNHEY and CDR2 SVGEGT. This CDR3 has 11 amino acids. The CDR3 region has the DNA TGTGCCAGCAGTATGGGGACTTCCACCTTTTTT. The encoded protein is CASSMGTSTFF.

This clonotype was seen a few times. The rearrangement uses TRBV20-1 and TRBJ2-1; D is possibly TRBD2 (7 bases). V was cut by 3 bases and J by 8 bases, with 14 bases left in between. In germline, CDR1 is DFQATT, CDR2 SNEGSKA (reference sequence). There are 13 residues in the CDR3. CDR3 loop: CSASRKGGDEQFF. The CDR3, as DNA: TGCAGTGCTAGCAGGAAGGGGGGGGATGAGCAGTTCTTC.

The chain is built from TRBV5-1 and TRBJ2-1, with 9 nucleotides matching TRBD2. There are 15 residues in the CDR3. Trimming took 4 bases from V and 3 from J; bases not matched to a gene: 5. Germline values: CDR1 SGHRS, CDR2 YFSETQ. CDR3 region: CASSARLADYNEQFF. CDR3 sequence (DNA): TGCGCCAGCAGCGCGAGACTAGCGGACTACAATGAGCAGTTCTTC.

This rearrangement joins TRBV11-2 to TRBJ2-3; no clear D gene. CDR3 size: 13 residues. Germline CDR1 and CDR2: SGHAT and FQNNGV. Trimming pared 4 bases from V and 2 bases from J, leaving 7 bases between. CDR3 sequence: CASSSRYTDTQYF. The DNA of the CDR3 is TGTGCCAGCAGCTCAAGATACACAGATACGCAGTATTTT. Using reference TRBV11-2 and TRBJ2-3 for the parts outside the CDR3, the full variable domain is EAGVAQSPRYKIIEKRQSVAFWCNPISGHATLYWYQQILGQGPKLLIQFQNNGVVDDSQLPKDRFSAERLKGVDSTLKIQPAKLEDSAVYLCASSSRYTDTQYFGPGTRLTVL.

This clonotype was picked up many times. The chain links TRBV6-2 or TRBV6-3 to TRBJ1-1; D remains ambiguous. V shed 0 bases and J shed 11 bases, with 7 bases lying between them. The length of the CDR3 is 11 residues. CDR1 is MNHEY and CDR2 is SVGEGT in the germline V gene. CDR3 nucleotide sequence: TGTGCCAGCAGTTACTCGGGGAGGGCTTTCTTT. Its protein product is CASSYSGRAFF.

The V call is TRBV10-2, the J call TRBJ1-5; D unresolved. The CDR3 is made up of 16 amino acids. V shed 0 bases and J shed 5 bases, with 14 bases lying between them. The V gene's germline CDR1 is WSHSY and CDR2 SAAADI. CDR3 in DNA: TGCGCCAGCAGTGAGTCATGGAAGGGTGGGCATCAGCCCCAGCATTTT. This encodes CASSESWKGGHQPQHF.

This clonotype has more than one count but fewer than ten. V and J are TRBV18 and TRBJ1-3; 8 bases line up with TRBD1. CDR1 and CDR2 from the germline V gene are KGHSH and LQKENI. The CDR3 extends over 16 amino acids. V lost 5 bases to trimming and J lost 0 bases; unmatched junction nucleotides: 6. CDR3 in DNA: TGTGCCAGCTCAGGTGGGACAGGACCCTCTGGAAACACCATATATTTT. This gives the protein CASSGGTGPSGNTIYF.

This clonotype was detected a few times. The chain recombines TRBV6-2 or TRBV6-3 with TRBJ1-1; D not resolved. Germline V gene data show CDR1 as MNHEY and CDR2 as SVGEGT. This CDR3 spans 17 amino acids. The V end lost 6 bases, the J end lost 6 bases, and 26 bases lay between the germline ends. CDR3 DNA: TGTGCCAGCAGCCCCCGAGTGTCTTACCCTGGTTCGGCTGAAGCTTTCTTT. Translated: CASSPRVSYPGSAEAFF.

V usage is TRBV2 and J usage is TRBJ2-5; the D call may be TRBD1 or TRBD2 (5 bases each). V lost 4 bases and J lost 0, with 9 bases in between. Germline lookup yields CDR1 SNHLY and CDR2 FYNNEI. There are 14 residues in the CDR3. This CDR3 is CASSARDDQETQYF. The CDR3 DNA reads TGTGCCAGCAGTGCCCGGGACGACCAAGAGACCCAGTACTTC.

The genes are TRBV12-3 or TRBV12-4 and TRBJ2-7; 8 bases fit TRBD2. There are 15 residues in the CDR3. The V gene end was trimmed by 5 bases and the J gene end by 5 bases; junction bases not matched to a gene: 11. The CDR3 here is CASSLTGTSFHEQYF. In nucleotides, the CDR3 is TGTGCCAGCAGTCTCACCGGGACTAGTTTCCACGAGCAGTACTTC.

This clonotype appeared many times. The chain links TRBV12-3 or TRBV12-4 to TRBJ2-7, with 8 bases matching TRBD2. With 5 bases clipped from V and 6 bases from J, the junction kept 6 bases outside the gene matches. There are 13 residues in the CDR3. For the CDR3, the DNA is TGTGCCAGCAGTGGGACTAGACGCTCCGAGCAGTACTTC. Residues: CASSGTRRSEQYF.

The rearrangement links TRBV6-1 to TRBJ1-2, with D perhaps TRBD1 (5 bases). CDR1 and CDR2 (germline): MNHNS, SASEGT. This CDR3 has 15 amino acids. The V gene lost 5 bases and the J gene lost 0 bases, with 13 bases spanning the gap. The CDR3 nucleotides are TGTGCCAGCAGTCCCCAGCGGGGGGCTAACTATGGCTACACCTTC. Its protein is CASSPQRGANYGYTF.

As DNA, the CDR3 is TGTGCCAGCAGTGTATCACAGAACACTGAAGCTTTCTTT. Translated, it gives CASSVSQNTEAFF. This sequence joins TRBV6-1 and TRBJ1-1, with D unclear. V was trimmed by 4 bases and J by 1 base, leaving 7 bases between them. The V gene's germline CDR1 is MNHNS and CDR2 SASEGT. CDR3 length equals 13 residues.

This clonotype occurred many times. The rearrangement joins TRBV5-1 to TRBJ2-6; D is unclear. Between the trimmed V and J ends, which lost 4 bases and 0 bases, there was a span of 8 bases. Germline assignment: CDR1 SGHRS and CDR2 YFSETQ. The CDR3 extends over 15 amino acids. CDR3 region: CASSPLHSGANVLTF. CDR3 nucleotide sequence: TGCGCCAGCAGCCCCCTTCACTCTGGGGCCAACGTCCTGACTTTC. Full variable domain (missing parts from reference TRBV5-1 and TRBJ2-6): KAGVTQTPRYLIKTRGQQVTLSCSPISGHRSVSWYQQTPGQGLQFLFEYFSETQRNKGNFPGRFSGRQFSNSRSEMNVSTLELGDSALYLCASSPLHSGANVLTFGAGSRLTVL.

The genes are TRBV20-1 and TRBJ1-3, with D perhaps TRBD1 (5 bases). Germline CDR1 and CDR2: DFQATT and SNEGSKA (reference sequence). V gave up 3 bases and J gave up 0 bases, with 18 bases separating them. This CDR3 comprises 17 residues. CDR3 loop: CSARRSGGTISGNTIYF. The CDR3 bases are TGCAGTGCTAGGAGGAGCGGGGGAACGATCTCTGGAAACACCATATATTTT.

This clonotype was detected a few times. The gene calls are TRBV20-1 and TRBJ1-5; no clear D gene. The CDR3 has 13 amino acids. The V end lost 6 bases, the J end lost 3 bases, and 12 bases lay between the germline ends. Germline values: CDR1 DFQATT, CDR2 SNEGSKA (reference sequence). CDR3 residues: CSARHGNNQPQHF. The CDR3 DNA is TGCAGTGCCAGACACGGGAACAATCAGCCCCAGCATTTT.